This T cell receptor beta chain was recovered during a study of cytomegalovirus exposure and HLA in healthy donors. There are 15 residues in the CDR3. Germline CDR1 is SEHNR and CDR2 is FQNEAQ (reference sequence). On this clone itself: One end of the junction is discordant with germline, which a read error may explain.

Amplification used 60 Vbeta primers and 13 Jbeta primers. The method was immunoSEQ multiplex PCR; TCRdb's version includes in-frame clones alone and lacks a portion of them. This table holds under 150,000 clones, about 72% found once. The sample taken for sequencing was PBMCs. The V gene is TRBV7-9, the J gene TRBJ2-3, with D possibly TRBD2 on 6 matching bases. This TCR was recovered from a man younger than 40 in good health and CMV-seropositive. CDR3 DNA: TGTTCCAGCGGCACGGGGAGGACTAGCACAGATACGCAGTATTTT. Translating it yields CSSGTGRTSTDTQYF.